The next 10 T cell receptor beta chains were all read from a single sample in a study of blood T cell repertoires in COVID-19 (dated by TCRdb to 2018 to 2020). The library was prepared using the immunoSEQ multiplex PCR assay. Held by TCRdb, this immuneACCESS table contains in-frame sequences only and omits some clones. Under half of the omission traces to an unresolved V gene where checked; the cause of the rest is unknown. This sample comprises under 300,000 clones, around 84% of them detected only once. Clones ranked in the top ten supply around 1.6% of the sample. The sample consisted of peripheral blood. These receptors all stem from a human donor with COVID-19, enrolled during active disease. The donor label of this sample is uncertain.

CDR3: CASSVVVSGANVLTF. In DNA form, the CDR3 reads TGTGCCAGCAGCGTAGTAGTCTCTGGGGCCAACGTCCTGACTTTC. The gene calls are TRBV9 and TRBJ2-6; D call uncertain. Trimming cost V 0 bases and J 0 bases, with 4 bases left between them. Germline V gene data show CDR1 as SGDLS and CDR2 as YYNGEE. The CDR3 is 15 residues long.

This clone was observed a few times. The rearrangement uses TRBV27 and TRBJ1-5; D is unclear. This CDR3 has 15 residues. Germline V gene data show CDR1 as MNHEY and CDR2 as SMNVEV (reference sequence). Trimming took off 3 bases at V and 3 bases at J, with 12 bases between the two ends. DNA of the CDR3: TGTGCCAGCAGTTTTGGGCGAATGGACAATCAGCCCCAGCATTTT. This translates into CASSFGRMDNQPQHF.

The chain uses TRBV30 and TRBJ2-5; 10 nucleotides line up with TRBD2. J was trimmed by 0 bases and V by 4 bases; bases with no gene match: 8. CDR1 is GTSNPN and CDR2 is SVGIG in the germline V gene (reference sequence). There are 16 residues in the CDR3. The CDR3 loop is CAWNPPGLAYQETQYF. CDR3 sequence (DNA): TGTGCCTGGAACCCCCCGGGACTAGCGTACCAAGAGACCCAGTACTTC.

The chain uses TRBV10-3 and TRBJ2-3; a possible D gene is TRBD2 (6 bases). The CDR3 consists of 12 residues. The V end was cut by 6 bases, the J end by 6 bases, with 10 bases between. From germline, CDR1 is ENHRY and CDR2 SYGVKD. CDR3 DNA sequence: TGTGCCATCAGCCCTCTAGCGGATACGCAGTATTTT. Encoded protein: CAISPLADTQYF.

The DNA for the CDR3 is TGTGCCAGCAGCCCGACTAGCGGGCATACCACCGGGGAGCTGTTTTTT. The encoded protein is CASSPTSGHTTGELFF. The J gene is TRBJ2-2, the V gene TRBV28, with 10 bases identical to TRBD2. Germline CDR1 is MDHEN and CDR2 is SYDVKM. V gave up 6 bases and J gave up 4 bases; unmatched junction bases: 8. This CDR3 comprises 16 residues.

The chain is built from TRBV28 and TRBJ1-1; D unresolved. Trimming took 5 bases from V and 8 from J, leaving 18 bases between them. This CDR3 spans 14 amino acids. Per the germline V gene, CDR1 is MDHEN and CDR2 is SYDVKM. CDR3 residues: CASSPPPVHSEAFF. For the CDR3, the DNA is TGTGCCAGCAGTCCTCCACCGGTTCATTCGGAAGCTTTCTTT.

V gene TRBV20-1 combines with J gene TRBJ1-5; no firm D call. The CDR3 has 14 amino acids. Looked up from germline, CDR1 is DFQATT and CDR2 is SNEGSKA (reference sequence). Between the trimmed V and J ends, which lost 3 bases and 5 bases, there was a span of 14 bases. The CDR3 reads CSASGVSRDQPQHF. For the CDR3, the DNA is TGCAGTGCTAGTGGTGTCTCTCGGGATCAGCCCCAGCATTTT.

The rearrangement uses TRBV7-9 and TRBJ2-1, with TRBD2 identical over 11 bases. J was trimmed by 8 bases and V by 4 bases; bases with no gene match: 13. CDR3 size: 17 residues. Germline-derived CDR1 and CDR2 are SEHNR and FQNEAQ (reference sequence). The CDR3 region is CASSSTLAGVLQHEQFF. CDR3 nucleotides: TGTGCCAGCAGCTCAACACTAGCGGGAGTCCTTCAGCATGAGCAGTTCTTC.

The chain is built from TRBV27 and TRBJ2-3, with 10 bases aligning to TRBD2. The germline CDR1 and CDR2 sequences are MNHEY and SMNVEV (reference sequence). The CDR3 length is 15 residues. Trimming took 10 bases from V and 1 from J; bases not matched to a gene: 8. The CDR3 loop is CATSRLAGRTDTQYF. The CDR3 DNA sequence: TGTGCCACCTCGCGACTAGCGGGCCGCACAGATACGCAGTATTTT.

The V and J genes are TRBV4-3 and TRBJ2-1; 7 nucleotides agree with TRBD1. Germline assignment: CDR1 LGHNA and CDR2 YSLEER. V dropped 0 bases and J dropped 8; count of bases not matched to a gene: 4. The CDR3 spans 14 residues. CDR3 nucleotide sequence: TGCGCCAGCAGCCAAGACCCGCAGGGGGATGAGCAGTTCTTC. Encoded protein: CASSQDPQGDEQFF.